This TCR beta chain was recorded in a study of blood T cells in healthy people across ages. The CDR3 spans 13 residues. In germline, CDR1 is SQVTM, CDR2 ANQGSEA. For this clonotype: The antigen remains unidentified.

Through a sample-barcoded 5' primer and a J-beta primer mix, a second PCR was run for 7 to 11 cycles. Each CDR3 protein is one row after TCRdb ran MiXCR on the 5' RACE reads. The sample has about 800,000 distinct CDR3 sequences, 20% to 25% seen once. Study results and caveats: More naive CD4+ cells and higher diversity were found in long-lived than in aged donors.

This sample also belongs to another study, concerning T cells of mothers and their children. From that report: The donor cohort consisted of a few healthy Caucasian mothers and their six children.

The chain employs TRBV29-1 and TRBJ2-5, with 8 positions matching TRBD1. Judging by the DNA end, TRBJ2-7 fits better; the J call may be wrong. The specimen sequenced was blood. This clonotype was sampled from a boy younger than 18 in good health. The CDR3 DNA follows: TGCAGCGTCTCAACAGGGGGCTCCTACGAGCAGTACTTC. Amino acid sequence: CSVSTGGSYEQYF.